The 28 T cell receptor beta chains below come from one sample, sequenced in a study of shared clonotypes between healthy human individuals. The data were produced by immunoSEQ multiplex PCR, yet TCRdb's version contains in-frame clones alone and is incomplete. The profile shows 90,000 to 120,000 clones, approximately 70% of them singletons. The source material was memory CD8+ T cells sorted from blood. Subset denoted: CD45RO+ cells pooled with CCR7-negative TemRA cells. All receptors come from a woman aged 25 to 45 in good health.

V and J are TRBV29-1 and TRBJ2-7; 9 nucleotides match TRBD2. The CDR3 runs 13 residues. Per the germline V gene, CDR1 is SQVTM and CDR2 is ANQGSEA. J lost 6 bases, V lost 7 bases, and 10 bases had no gene match. CDR3 coding DNA: TGCAGCGCCGTAGCGGGAGTAAATGCCGAGCAGTACTTC. Translating gives CSAVAGVNAEQYF.

This clone has only a few counts. The chain recombines TRBV25-1 with TRBJ2-7; no firm D call. This CDR3 has 13 residues. Trimming cost V 7 bases and J 0 bases, with 10 bases left between them. From germline, CDR1 is MGHDK and CDR2 SYGVNS. The CDR3 loop reads CASKGLHSYEQYF. CDR3 sequence (DNA): TGTGCCAGCAAAGGGCTCCACTCCTACGAGCAGTACTTC.

The V gene is TRBV29-1, the J gene TRBJ2-5; 9 bases line up with TRBD1. CDR1 and CDR2 from the germline V gene are SQVTM and ANQGSEA. The CDR3 length is 12 residues. V shed 7 bases, J shed 5 bases, and the junction held 5 bases outside the gene matches. In DNA form, the CDR3 reads TGCAGCGCTCGGACAGGGGTGGAGACCCAGTACTTC. Translated: CSARTGVETQYF.

The V call is TRBV27, the J call TRBJ2-2; no clear D gene. The germline gives CDR1 MNHEY, CDR2 SMNVEV (reference sequence). The CDR3 sequence is 12 residues long. V lost 4 bases and J lost 9, with 9 bases in between. CDR3 sequence reads: CASSSLRRELFF. In nucleotides, the CDR3 is TGTGCCAGCAGTTCTCTTCGTAGGGAGCTGTTTTTT.

This clone was counted a single time. This chain connects TRBV5-1 to TRBJ2-7; 9 nucleotides agree with TRBD2. This CDR3 spans 16 amino acids. The germline V gene encodes CDR1 SGHRS and CDR2 YFSETQ. Trimming took 0 bases from V and 0 from J; bases not matched to a gene: 4. DNA of the CDR3: TGCGCCAGCAGCTTGGGCGGGAGGGAGAGCTCCTACGAGCAGTACTTC. It encodes CASSLGGRESSYEQYF. The whole variable domain, remainder taken from reference TRBV5-1 and TRBJ2-7, is KAGVTQTPRYLIKTRGQQVTLSCSPISGHRSVSWYQQTPGQGLQFLFEYFSETQRNKGNFPGRFSGRQFSNSRSEMNVSTLELGDSALYLCASSLGGRESSYEQYFGPGTRLTVT.

The chain recombines TRBV25-1 with TRBJ2-7, with 10 bases matching TRBD2. V shed 4 bases, J shed 2 bases, and the junction held 8 bases outside the gene matches. CDR3 length: 16 residues. In germline, CDR1 is MGHDK, CDR2 SYGVNS. The CDR3 DNA follows: TGTGCCAGCAGTGGGACTAGCGGTTCCACCGCCTACGAGCAGTACTTC. Protein product: CASSGTSGSTAYEQYF.

This clone was counted between two and nine times. The chain carries TRBV2 and TRBJ1-2; D is unclear. V was trimmed by 6 bases and J by 0 bases, leaving 2 bases between them. CDR1 is SNHLY and CDR2 is FYNNEI in the germline V gene. This CDR3 spans 11 amino acids. The CDR3 DNA sequence: TGTGCCAGCAGGACTAACTATGGCTACACCTTC. Encoded protein: CASRTNYGYTF.

The V and J genes are TRBV11-2 and TRBJ1-5; the match to TRBD1 covers 7 bases. The germline CDR1 and CDR2 sequences are SGHAT and FQNNGV. There are 14 residues in the CDR3. Trimming took 1 base from V and 7 from J; bases not matched to a gene: 4. The CDR3 loop reads CASSLVPGGQPQHF. The CDR3 coding sequence is TGTGCCAGCAGCTTAGTCCCAGGGGGGCAGCCCCAGCATTTT.

CDR3 in DNA: TGTGCCAGCAGCCTTGGAGTAACAGAATTAAATGAAAAACTGTTTTTT. Its translation: CASSLGVTELNEKLFF. V gene TRBV16 combines with J gene TRBJ1-4; D ambiguous. The CDR3 sequence is 16 residues long. Between the trimmed V and J ends, which lost 4 bases and 5 bases, there was a span of 17 bases. Germline-derived CDR1 and CDR2 are KGHSY and FQNENV.

The rearrangement uses TRBV1 and TRBJ2-7; the tabulated D call, TRBD2, remains unverified against the DNA. TRBV1 is designated a pseudogene. This CDR3 contains 16 residues. CDR3: CTSSQDIRGGDYEQYF. DNA for the CDR3: TGCACCAGCAGCCAAGATATCCGGGGTGGAGACTACGAGCAGTACTTC.

This clone was seen repeatedly, ten times or more. This rearrangement joins TRBV19 to TRBJ2-3; D possibly corresponds to TRBD2 (6 bases). V was shortened by 5 bases and J by 4 bases, with 16 bases between the two germline ends. Germline CDR1 LNHDA, CDR2 SQIVND (reference sequence). The CDR3 is 15 amino acids. CDR3 sequence (DNA): TGTGCCAGTAGTTTGCAGGGAGGTCGGGCAGATACGCAGTATTTT. Encoded protein: CASSLQGGRADTQYF.

The rearrangement joins TRBV27 to TRBJ1-5; D gene uncertain. Trimming took off 6 bases at V and 5 bases at J, with 11 bases between the two ends. The CDR3 covers 13 residues. Germline CDR1 MNHEY, CDR2 SMNVEV (reference sequence). CDR3 bases: TGTGCCAGCAGCCCCCTTCGGGATCAGCCCCAGCATTTT. Protein product: CASSPLRDQPQHF.

V gene TRBV19 combines with J gene TRBJ2-3; a possible D gene is TRBD1 (6 bases). CDR1 is LNHDA, CDR2 SQIVND, per germline (reference sequence). The V gene lost 3 bases and the J gene lost 6 bases, with 13 bases spanning the gap. This CDR3 region has 14 residues. The CDR3 DNA reads TGTGCCAGTAGTATTCAGGGGCTTGTCGATACGCAGTATTTT. As protein: CASSIQGLVDTQYF.

The chain is built from TRBV21-1 and TRBJ2-7; no DNA check was done on the table's D call, TRBD1. TRBV21-1 is shown as a pseudogene. The CDR3 is 15 residues long. The CDR3 DNA reads TGTGCCAGCAGCAAAGCCGGACAGGTTCGGTACGAGCAGTACTTC. It codes for CASSKAGQVRYEQYF.

J is TRBJ2-7 and V is TRBV5-4; D is perhaps TRBD2 (5 bases). Germline V CDR1 and CDR2: SGHNT, YYREEE (reference sequence). The ends were cut back, 5 bases at V and 7 bases at J, with 16 bases in the middle. The CDR3 extends over 13 amino acids. Here the CDR3 DNA reads TGTGCCAGCAGTTCCGGACTTCTCGGGGAGCAGTACTTC. Translated: CASSSGLLGEQYF.

V is TRBV28 and J is TRBJ2-5; D uncertain. Germline CDR1 is MDHEN and CDR2 is SYDVKM. The CDR3 loop spans 16 amino acids. V lost 4 bases and J 2 bases, leaving 17 bases between the germline ends. Here the CDR3 DNA reads TGTGCCAGCAGTTCCCTCCGTGAGGAGATTCAAGAGACCCAGTACTTC. This translates into CASSSLREEIQETQYF.

The V gene is TRBV25-1, the J gene TRBJ2-7; 7 bases line up with TRBD1. J gave up 3 bases and V 4 bases, and 9 bases lay outside the gene matches. The length of the CDR3 is 15 residues. In germline, CDR1 is MGHDK, CDR2 SYGVNS. The CDR3 DNA follows: TGTGCCAGCAGTGTCAGCCGGGACAGAGACTACGAGCAGTACTTC. Translating gives CASSVSRDRDYEQYF.

J is TRBJ1-1 and V is TRBV11-2, with D maybe TRBD1 (5 bases). Germline CDR1 is SGHAT and CDR2 is FQNNGV. Trimming took off 4 bases at V and 5 bases at J, with 17 bases between the two ends. The CDR3 has 15 residues. Here the CDR3 reads CASSSRRDGSTEAFF. The DNA for the CDR3 is TGTGCCAGCAGCTCCCGTCGGGACGGGTCGACTGAAGCTTTCTTT.

The J gene is TRBJ1-2, the V gene TRBV4-2; 10 bases match TRBD1. The germline V gene has CDR1 LGHNA and CDR2 YNFKEQ. The CDR3 extends over 16 amino acids. The ends lost 2 bases at V and 8 bases at J; junction bases unmatched: 11. CDR3 DNA sequence: TGTGCCAGCAGCCAATCCCCCGGGACAGGGGATGAGGGCTACACCTTC. This translates into CASSQSPGTGDEGYTF.

The CDR3 loop is CASSARRATNEKLFF. CDR3 nucleotide sequence: TGTGCCAGCAGTGCCAGACGGGCAACTAATGAAAAACTGTTTTTT. The chain joins TRBV28 to TRBJ1-4, with D unresolved. V dropped 5 bases and J dropped 0 bases, with 10 bases sitting between them. The CDR3 contains 15 residues. Germline CDR1 reads MDHEN; CDR2 reads SYDVKM.

The chain employs TRBV28 and TRBJ2-1; 13 nucleotides agree with TRBD2. J gave up 0 bases and V 8 bases, and 10 bases lay outside the gene matches. In germline, CDR1 is MDHEN, CDR2 SYDVKM. The length of the CDR3 is 18 residues. CDR3 nucleotides: TGTGCCAGCTTTAGGACTAGCGGGAGACTGATCTCCTACAATGAGCAGTTCTTC. Protein product: CASFRTSGRLISYNEQFF.

The J gene is TRBJ2-1, the V gene TRBV6-5, with unresolved D. Germline-derived CDR1 and CDR2 are MNHEY and SVGAGI. The CDR3 totals 13 residues. Between the trimmed V and J ends, which lost 8 bases and 4 bases, there was a span of 12 bases. DNA for the CDR3: TGTGCCAGCGCACCGATCGGGTACAATGAGCAGTTCTTC. Its translation: CASAPIGYNEQFF.

V is TRBV5-6 and J is TRBJ2-7; 10 nucleotides match TRBD1. V was pared by 4 bases and J by 3 bases, with 4 bases of the junction left unmatched. This CDR3 is built from 14 residues. Germline-derived CDR1 and CDR2 are SGHDT and YYEEEE. In DNA, the CDR3 is TGTGCCAGCAGCGAGGGACAGGGGTTCTACGAGCAGTACTTC. As protein: CASSEGQGFYEQYF.

The chain recombines TRBV14 with TRBJ2-2, with unresolved D. The CDR3 has 15 amino acids. V lost 4 bases, J lost 0 bases, and 9 bases lay in between. Per the germline V gene, CDR1 is SGHDN and CDR2 is FVKESK. The CDR3 here is CASSPRAANTGELFF. DNA for the CDR3: TGTGCCAGCAGCCCAAGGGCGGCGAACACCGGGGAGCTGTTTTTT.

The chain recombines TRBV6-1 with TRBJ2-6, with 8 bases that match TRBD1. CDR1 is MNHNS, CDR2 SASEGT, per germline. V dropped 5 bases and J dropped 4; count of bases not matched to a gene: 4. The CDR3 consists of 15 residues. CDR3 bases: TGTGCCAGCAGTCCAGGGGGCACAGGGGCCAACGTCCTGACTTTC. Residues: CASSPGGTGANVLTF.

V gene TRBV5-1 combines with J gene TRBJ2-7; 7 nucleotides match TRBD2. Germline lookup yields CDR1 SGHRS and CDR2 YFSETQ. J gave up 5 bases and V 9 bases, and 23 bases lay outside the gene matches. This CDR3 is built from 17 residues. CDR3 nucleotide sequence: TGCGCCAACAGACCCAGCCTTATAGCGGGTAAGATCGACGAGCAGTACTTC. This encodes CANRPSLIAGKIDEQYF. The full variable domain, rest sourced from reference TRBV5-1 and TRBJ2-7, is KAGVTQTPRYLIKTRGQQVTLSCSPISGHRSVSWYQQTPGQGLQFLFEYFSETQRNKGNFPGRFSGRQFSNSRSEMNVSTLELGDSALYLCANRPSLIAGKIDEQYFGPGTRLTVT.

This chain joins TRBV5-4 and TRBJ2-7; D is ambiguous. Germline CDR1 is SGHNT and CDR2 is YYREEE (reference sequence). The CDR3 consists of 14 residues. Trimming left V 2 bases short and J 3 bases short, with 12 bases between. As DNA, the CDR3 is TGTGCCAGCAGCTTACGACAAGTGGGCTACGAGCAGTACTTC. It encodes CASSLRQVGYEQYF. Full variable domain (outside the CDR3, taken from reference TRBV5-4 and TRBJ2-7): ETGVTQSPTHLIKTRGQQVTLRCSSQSGHNTVSWYQQALGQGPQFIFQYYREEENGRGNFPPRFSGLQFPNYSSELNVNALELDDSALYLCASSLRQVGYEQYFGPGTRLTVT.

This rearrangement joins TRBV4-2 to TRBJ2-1; 9 nucleotides agree with TRBD2. The CDR3 spans 17 residues. The V and J ends lost 0 bases and 4 bases, in that order; junction bases with no gene match: 7. Germline values: CDR1 LGHNA, CDR2 YNFKEQ. CDR3 coding DNA: TGTGCCAGCAGCCAAGATATCAAACTAGCGGGTTACAATGAGCAGTTCTTC. This codes for CASSQDIKLAGYNEQFF.